This is a list of T cell receptor beta chains from one sample in a study of blood T cell repertoires in COVID-19. Using immunoSEQ multiplex PCR, the repertoire was profiled, and TCRdb retains in-frame clones only, with some absent. The sample carries around 250,000 clones, roughly nine tenths recorded once. The source material was peripheral blood. These receptors were obtained from a woman between 40 and 50 years old who had recovered from COVID-19. CDR3s include the opening cysteine and the closing phenylalanine or tryptophan. The order of the fields is CDR3 length, J gene, clone size, D gene, V gene, CDR3 protein, CDR3 DNA. D genes are given only for firm matches. Some rows have no size entry. The others give once, few or many, or a class for an expanded clone.

17,TRBJ1-3,NA,TRBD1,TRBV9,CASSATSDRDPGNTIYF,TGTGCCAGCAGTGCTACCTCTGACAGGGACCCTGGAAACACCATATATTTT
12,TRBJ1-6,NA,NA,TRBV27,CASRQTNSPLHF,TGTGCCAGCAGACAGACTAATTCACCCCTCCACTTT
15,TRBJ1-5,NA,TRBD1,TRBV2,CASSADRDSNQPQHF,TGTGCCAGCAGTGCGGACAGGGATAGCAATCAGCCCCAGCATTTT
15,TRBJ1-1,NA,TRBD1,TRBV7-9,CASSYAWTGNTEAFF,TGTGCCAGCAGCTATGCCTGGACAGGGAACACTGAAGCTTTCTTT
15,TRBJ2-2,NA,NA,TRBV11-1,CASSFTLGNTGELFF,TGTGCCAGCAGCTTTACCCTCGGGAACACCGGGGAGCTGTTTTTT
14,TRBJ1-1,NA,NA,TRBV5-1,CASSRDTMNTEAFF,TGCGCCAGCAGCAGGGACACAATGAACACTGAAGCTTTCTTT
15,TRBJ2-3,NA,NA,TRBV27,CASSLLRGSTDTQYF,TGTGCCAGCAGTTTACTACGGGGGAGCACAGATACGCAGTATTTT
14,TRBJ1-1,NA,TRBD1,TRBV5-1,CASGRGQGNTEAFF,TGCGCCAGCGGAAGAGGACAGGGGAACACTGAAGCTTTCTTT
14,TRBJ1-3,NA,NA,TRBV6-6,CASRLAGGGNTIYF,TGTGCCAGCAGGTTGGCGGGTGGTGGAAACACCATATATTTT
15,TRBJ1-2,NA,NA,TRBV6-5,CASSDPSASVYGYTF,TGTGCCAGCAGCGACCCCTCGGCGAGCGTCTATGGCTACACCTTC
16,TRBJ2-3,few,NA,TRBV3-1/TRBV3-2,CASSQDKEGGTDTQYF,TGTGCCAGCAGCCAAGACAAGGAAGGGGGCACAGATACGCAGTATTTT
12,TRBJ1-2,NA,NA,TRBV2,CASTSRGVGYTF,TGTGCCAGCACCTCCCGGGGGGTTGGCTACACCTTC
15,TRBJ2-3,NA,TRBD2,TRBV6-5,CASSLSGASTDTQYF,TGTGCCAGCAGCCTTAGCGGGGCTAGCACAGATACGCAGTATTTT
17,TRBJ1-5,NA,NA,TRBV28,CASSEPTGFHSNQPQHF,TGTGCCAGCAGTGAACCTACAGGGTTTCATAGCAATCAGCCCCAGCATTTT
15,TRBJ2-4,few,NA,TRBV19,CASSISGQWGNIQYF,TGTGCCAGTAGTATATCCGGACAGTGGGGGAACATTCAGTACTTC
15,TRBJ2-1,NA,NA,TRBV6-1,CASSERLGLRSEQFF,TGTGCCAGCAGTGAAAGGCTAGGATTGCGAAGTGAGCAGTTCTTC
13,TRBJ1-2,NA,TRBD1,TRBV12-3/TRBV12-4,CASSTGQGSGYTF,TGTGCCAGCAGCACGGGACAGGGAAGTGGCTACACCTTC
14,TRBJ1-4,NA,NA,TRBV10-3,CAISALPANEKLFF,TGTGCCATCAGTGCACTACCGGCTAATGAAAAACTGTTTTTT
16,TRBJ2-1,NA,TRBD1,TRBV10-3,CAISESWGQGLNEQFF,TGTGCCATCAGTGAGTCGTGGGGACAGGGTCTGAATGAGCAGTTCTTC
13,TRBJ1-1,NA,NA,TRBV7-9,CASSWRENTEAFF,TGTGCCAGCAGCTGGCGGGAGAACACTGAAGCTTTCTTT